These T cell receptor beta chains were read from a single sample in a study of blood T cell repertoires in COVID-19. Here immunoSEQ multiplex PCR was the method, and the copy in TCRdb shows in-frame clones only, minus some. The sample has around 60,000 clones, about 87% seen once. The sample was peripheral blood. These receptors came from a human donor with active COVID-19. The donor label of this sample is uncertain. Both conserved end residues are trimmed from each CDR3. Each record gives: V gene, J gene, CDR3 protein.

V gene: TRBV24-1; J gene: TRBJ2-1; CDR3 protein: ATQPTSGRLDEQF
V gene: TRBV27; J gene: TRBJ1-1; CDR3 protein: ASSSHRILPEAF
V gene: TRBV18; J gene: TRBJ2-3; CDR3 protein: ASSLRRASTDTQY
V gene: TRBV3-1/TRBV3-2; J gene: TRBJ1-1; CDR3 protein: ASSPRRGTEAF
V gene: TRBV7-9; J gene: TRBJ2-3; CDR3 protein: ASSPGLAGPLRDTQY
V gene: TRBV9; J gene: TRBJ2-3; CDR3 protein: ASSIGTYTDTQY
V gene: TRBV27; J gene: TRBJ2-7; CDR3 protein: ASSPYQPGTGLGEQY
V gene: TRBV5-8; J gene: TRBJ2-5; CDR3 protein: ASSLGILAGGQETQY
V gene: TRBV4-1; J gene: TRBJ1-1; CDR3 protein: ASSPRDSGATEAF
V gene: TRBV24-1; J gene: TRBJ2-1; CDR3 protein: ATSGTSVQKNEQF
V gene: TRBV7-3; J gene: TRBJ2-7; CDR3 protein: ASSADRNYEQY
V gene: TRBV6-2/TRBV6-3; J gene: TRBJ1-2; CDR3 protein: ASSYRPDSNYGYT
V gene: TRBV15; J gene: TRBJ2-5; CDR3 protein: ATSREGLQETQY
V gene: TRBV11-2; J gene: TRBJ1-6; CDR3 protein: ASSPQEGLSSYNSPLH
V gene: TRBV27; J gene: TRBJ2-7; CDR3 protein: ASSLWYGRASEQY
V gene: TRBV18; J gene: TRBJ1-2; CDR3 protein: ASSPETGDTYGYT
V gene: TRBV9; J gene: TRBJ2-3; CDR3 protein: ASSAGTSGRAAEHTQY
V gene: TRBV7-2; J gene: TRBJ1-5; CDR3 protein: ASSLGRAQPQH
V gene: TRBV2; J gene: TRBJ2-3; CDR3 protein: ASIELAGAVSQY
V gene: TRBV28; J gene: TRBJ2-6; CDR3 protein: ASSLWQGSGANVLT
V gene: TRBV6-4; J gene: TRBJ1-6; CDR3 protein: ASSDAPGQSNSPLH
V gene: TRBV5-8; J gene: TRBJ2-7; CDR3 protein: ASSLGTGVFEQY